This entry features one TCR beta chain sequence. This sample was taken from a study of shared clonotypes between healthy human individuals. CD8 cells regarded as naive lacked CD45RO, were positively chosen for CCR7, and omitted terminally differentiated effector memory CD45RA+ cells. Sequencing was performed with immunoSEQ multiplex PCR; in TCRdb, only in-frame clones are kept and a portion is missing. The repertoire consists of roughly 1,800,000 clones, with about 95% occurring once and the leading ten covering 0.95% to 1.5%. The clonotype was recovered from a man aged 18 to 35 in good health. Sequencing was performed on naive CD8+ T cells sorted from blood.

As DNA, the CDR3 is TGTGCCAGCAGTTCCTGGCGGGGGGATGAGACCCAGTACTTC. As protein: CASSSWRGDETQYF. J is TRBJ2-5 and V is TRBV6-5; 8 bases are a match to TRBD2. The CDR3 contains 14 residues. J gave up 5 bases and V 4 bases, and 6 bases lay outside the gene matches. CDR1 and CDR2 from the germline V gene are MNHEY and SVGAGI.